The 4 T cell receptor beta chains reported below all come from one sample, sequenced in a study of beta chain features in type 1 diabetes. Findings and limits, study-wide: All four CD4+ subsets of Type 1 diabetes patients contained TCRB CDR3s that were moderately but significantly shorter.

No cognate antigen is known for these TCRs. The study reverse transcribed the entire isolated RNA, so it sequenced expressed TCRB transcripts. This table comes from immunoSEQ multiplex PCR, and its TCRdb copy is limited to in-frame clones, with some not included. The sample has under 300,000 clones; 14% are singletons. What was sequenced was naive CD4+ T cells from blood. Receptors were obtained from a man aged 25 to 40 with type 1 diabetes.

The CDR3 DNA reads as TGTGCCAGCAGCTTAGAGGTGGGGGGCACTGAAGCTTTCTTT. It specifies CASSLEVGGTEAFF. The chain uses TRBV7-9 and TRBJ1-1; perhaps TRBD1 as D (5 bases). The CDR3 length is 14 residues. V lost 1 base, J lost 4 bases, and 10 bases lay in between. In germline, CDR1 is SEHNR, CDR2 FQNEAQ (reference sequence).

This clone was observed a few times. The V call is TRBV7-9, the J call TRBJ1-1; TRBD1 might be the D (5 bases). CDR1 is SEHNR and CDR2 is FQNEAQ in the germline V gene (reference sequence). V shed 1 base and J shed 2 bases, with 11 bases lying between them. The CDR3 contains 15 residues. CDR3 protein: CASSLGQGINTEAFF. The CDR3 DNA follows: TGTGCCAGCAGCTTAGGGCAGGGTATTAACACTGAAGCTTTCTTT.

This clone was seen a few times. The CDR3 nucleotides are TGTGCCAGTAGACAGGCCCAAGAGACCCAGTACTTC. Its protein is CASRQAQETQYF. The chain combines TRBV28 with TRBJ2-5; a possible D gene is TRBD1 (6 bases). CDR1 and CDR2 from the germline V gene are MDHEN and SYDVKM. The CDR3 extends over 12 amino acids. V dropped 9 bases and J dropped 1 base, with 9 bases sitting between them. The full variable domain, its missing parts supplied by reference TRBV28 and TRBJ2-5, is DVKVTQSSRYLVKRTGEKVFLECVQDMDHENMFWYRQDPGLGLRLIYFSYDVKMKEKGDIPEGYSVSREKKERFSLILESASTNQTSMYLCASRQAQETQYFGPGTRLLVL.

The chain joins TRBV5-4 to TRBJ2-5, with TRBD1 matching over 9 bases. Trimming cost V 1 base and J 3 bases; bases outside gene matches: 1. CDR3 length equals 14 residues. Germline values: CDR1 SGHNT, CDR2 YYREEE (reference sequence). CDR3 sequence: CASSLTGGKETQYF. The CDR3 coding sequence is TGTGCCAGCAGCTTGACAGGGGGCAAAGAGACCCAGTACTTC.